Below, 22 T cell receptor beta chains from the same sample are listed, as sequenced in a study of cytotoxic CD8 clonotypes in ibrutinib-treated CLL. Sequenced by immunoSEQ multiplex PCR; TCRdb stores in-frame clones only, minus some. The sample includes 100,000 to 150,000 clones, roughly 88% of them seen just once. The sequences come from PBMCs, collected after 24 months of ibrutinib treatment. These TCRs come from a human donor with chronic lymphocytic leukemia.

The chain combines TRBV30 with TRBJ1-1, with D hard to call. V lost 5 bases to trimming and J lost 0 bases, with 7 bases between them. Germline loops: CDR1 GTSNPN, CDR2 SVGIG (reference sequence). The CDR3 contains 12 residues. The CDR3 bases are TGTGCCTGGTTCGGACTGAACACTGAAGCTTTCTTT. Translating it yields CAWFGLNTEAFF.

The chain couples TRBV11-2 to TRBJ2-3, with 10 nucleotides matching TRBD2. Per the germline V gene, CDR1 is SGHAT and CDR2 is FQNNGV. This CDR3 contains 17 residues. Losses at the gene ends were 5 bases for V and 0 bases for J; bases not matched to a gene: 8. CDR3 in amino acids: CASSLFLTSGSTDTQYF. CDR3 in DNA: TGTGCCAGCAGCCTTTTTTTGACTAGCGGGAGCACAGATACGCAGTATTTT.

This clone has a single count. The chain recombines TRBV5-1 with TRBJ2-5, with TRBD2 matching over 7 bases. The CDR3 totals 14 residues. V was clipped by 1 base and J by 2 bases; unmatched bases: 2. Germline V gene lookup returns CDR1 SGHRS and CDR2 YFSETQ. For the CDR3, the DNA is TGCGCCAGCAGCTTGTGGGGAGGGCAAGAGACCCAGTACTTC. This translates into CASSLWGGQETQYF.

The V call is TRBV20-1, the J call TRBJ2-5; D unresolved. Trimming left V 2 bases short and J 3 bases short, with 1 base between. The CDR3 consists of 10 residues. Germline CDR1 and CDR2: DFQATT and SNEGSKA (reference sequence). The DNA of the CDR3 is TGCAGTGCTAGAAAAGAGACCCAGTACTTC. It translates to CSARKETQYF.

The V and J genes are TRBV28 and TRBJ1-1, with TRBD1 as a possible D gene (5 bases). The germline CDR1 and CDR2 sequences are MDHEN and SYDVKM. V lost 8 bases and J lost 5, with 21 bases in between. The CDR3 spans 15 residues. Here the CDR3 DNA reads TGTGCCAGCCACACCAACAGCCGGGGGGTGACTGAAGCTTTCTTT. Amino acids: CASHTNSRGVTEAFF. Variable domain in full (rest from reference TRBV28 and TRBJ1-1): DVKVTQSSRYLVKRTGEKVFLECVQDMDHENMFWYRQDPGLGLRLIYFSYDVKMKEKGDIPEGYSVSREKKERFSLILESASTNQTSMYLCASHTNSRGVTEAFFGQGTRLTVV.

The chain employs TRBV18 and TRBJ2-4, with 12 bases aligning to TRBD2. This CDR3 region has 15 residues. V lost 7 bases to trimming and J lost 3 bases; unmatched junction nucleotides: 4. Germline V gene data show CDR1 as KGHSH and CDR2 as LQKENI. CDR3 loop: CASLLLAGGKNIQYF. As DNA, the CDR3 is TGTGCCAGCTTACTACTAGCGGGGGGCAAAAACATTCAGTACTTC.

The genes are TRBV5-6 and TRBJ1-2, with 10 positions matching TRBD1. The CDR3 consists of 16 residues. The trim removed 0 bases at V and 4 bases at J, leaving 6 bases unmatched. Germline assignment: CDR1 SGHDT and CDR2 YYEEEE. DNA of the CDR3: TGTGCCAGCAGCTTGGTGGACAGGGGGGCTTCCTATGGCTACACCTTC. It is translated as CASSLVDRGASYGYTF.

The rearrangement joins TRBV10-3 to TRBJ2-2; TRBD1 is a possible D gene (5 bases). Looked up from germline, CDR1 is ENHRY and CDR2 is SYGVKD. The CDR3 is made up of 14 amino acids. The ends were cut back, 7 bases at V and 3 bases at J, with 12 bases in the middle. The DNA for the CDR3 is TGTGCCATCAAGGGGCAGGCGGACACCGGGGAGCTGTTTTTT. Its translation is CAIKGQADTGELFF.

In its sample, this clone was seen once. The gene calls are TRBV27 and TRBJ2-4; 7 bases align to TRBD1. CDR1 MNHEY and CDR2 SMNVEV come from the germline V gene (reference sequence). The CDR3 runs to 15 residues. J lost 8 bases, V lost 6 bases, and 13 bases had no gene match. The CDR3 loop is CASSRDTQGSDIQYF. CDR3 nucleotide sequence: TGTGCCAGCAGCCGAGATACACAGGGGAGTGACATTCAGTACTTC.

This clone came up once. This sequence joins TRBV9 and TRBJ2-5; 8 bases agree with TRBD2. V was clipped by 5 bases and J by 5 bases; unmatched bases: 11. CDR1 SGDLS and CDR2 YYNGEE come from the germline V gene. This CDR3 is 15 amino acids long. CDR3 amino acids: CASRPGLENSETQYF. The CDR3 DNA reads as TGTGCCAGCAGGCCGGGACTAGAGAATTCGGAGACCCAGTACTTC.

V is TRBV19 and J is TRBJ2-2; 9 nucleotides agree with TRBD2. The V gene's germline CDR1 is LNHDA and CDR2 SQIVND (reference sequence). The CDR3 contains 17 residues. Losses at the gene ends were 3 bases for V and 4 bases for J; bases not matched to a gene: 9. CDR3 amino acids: CASSIPQSGRRTGELFF. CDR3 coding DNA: TGTGCCAGTAGTATCCCTCAAAGCGGGAGGCGCACCGGGGAGCTGTTTTTT.

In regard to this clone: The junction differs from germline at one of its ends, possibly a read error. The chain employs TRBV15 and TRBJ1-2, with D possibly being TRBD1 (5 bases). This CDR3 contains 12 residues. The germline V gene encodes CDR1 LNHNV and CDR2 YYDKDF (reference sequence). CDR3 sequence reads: CATSRVEGLNLF. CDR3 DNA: TGTGCCACCAGCAGAGTTGAGGGACTAAATTTATTC.

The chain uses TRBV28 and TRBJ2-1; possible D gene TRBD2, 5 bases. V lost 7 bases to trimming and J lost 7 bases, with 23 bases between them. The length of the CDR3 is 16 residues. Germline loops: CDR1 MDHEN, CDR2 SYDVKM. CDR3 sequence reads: CASTFGSRVSQNEQFF. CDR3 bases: TGTGCCAGCACCTTTGGGAGTCGGGTCAGTCAAAATGAGCAGTTCTTC. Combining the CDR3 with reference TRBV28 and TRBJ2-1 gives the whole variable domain DVKVTQSSRYLVKRTGEKVFLECVQDMDHENMFWYRQDPGLGLRLIYFSYDVKMKEKGDIPEGYSVSREKKERFSLILESASTNQTSMYLCASTFGSRVSQNEQFFGPGTRLTVL.

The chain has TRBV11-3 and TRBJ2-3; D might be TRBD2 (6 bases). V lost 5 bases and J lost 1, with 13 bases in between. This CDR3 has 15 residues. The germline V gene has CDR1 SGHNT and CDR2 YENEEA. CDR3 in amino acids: CASSQRSSGTDTQYF. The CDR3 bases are TGTGCCAGCAGCCAGAGATCTAGCGGCACAGATACGCAGTATTTT.

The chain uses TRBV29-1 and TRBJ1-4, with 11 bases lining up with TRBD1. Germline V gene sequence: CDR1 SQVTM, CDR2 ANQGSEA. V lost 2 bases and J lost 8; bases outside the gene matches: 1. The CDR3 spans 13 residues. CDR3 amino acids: CSVERTGGEKLFF. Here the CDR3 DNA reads TGCAGCGTTGAACGGACAGGGGGCGAAAAACTGTTTTTT.

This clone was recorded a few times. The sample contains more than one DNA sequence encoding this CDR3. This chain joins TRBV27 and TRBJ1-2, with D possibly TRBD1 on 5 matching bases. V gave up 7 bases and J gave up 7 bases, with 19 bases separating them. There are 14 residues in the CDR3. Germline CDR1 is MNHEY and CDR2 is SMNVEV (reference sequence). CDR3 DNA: TGTGCCAGCAAATACAGGACCGGGGAGGGTGGCTACACCTTC. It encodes CASKYRTGEGGYTF.

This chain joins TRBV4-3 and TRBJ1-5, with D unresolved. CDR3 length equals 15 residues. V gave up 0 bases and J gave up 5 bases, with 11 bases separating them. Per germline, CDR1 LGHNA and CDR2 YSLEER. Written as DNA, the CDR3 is TGCGCCAGCAGCCAAGATCGTACAGAGGATCAGCCCCAGCATTTT. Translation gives CASSQDRTEDQPQHF.

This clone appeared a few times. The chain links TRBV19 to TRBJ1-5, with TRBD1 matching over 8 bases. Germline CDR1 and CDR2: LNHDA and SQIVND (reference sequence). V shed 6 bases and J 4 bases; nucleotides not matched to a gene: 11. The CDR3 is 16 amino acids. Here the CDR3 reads CASSSQGARRNQPQHF. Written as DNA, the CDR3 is TGTGCCAGTAGCAGTCAGGGGGCTCGCCGGAATCAGCCCCAGCATTTT. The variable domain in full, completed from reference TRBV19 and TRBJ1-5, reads DGGITQSPKYLFRKEGQNVTLSCEQNLNHDAMYWYRQDPGQGLRLIYYSQIVNDFQKGDIAEGYSVSREKKESFPLTVTSAQKNPTAFYLCASSSQGARRNQPQHFGDGTRLSIL.

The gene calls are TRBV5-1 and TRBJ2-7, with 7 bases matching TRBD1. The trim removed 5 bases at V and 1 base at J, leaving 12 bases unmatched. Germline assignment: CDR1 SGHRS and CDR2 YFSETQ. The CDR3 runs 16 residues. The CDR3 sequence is CASRLPTGQLSYEQYF. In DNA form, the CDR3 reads TGCGCCAGCAGACTACCCACGGGACAGCTTTCCTACGAGCAGTACTTC.

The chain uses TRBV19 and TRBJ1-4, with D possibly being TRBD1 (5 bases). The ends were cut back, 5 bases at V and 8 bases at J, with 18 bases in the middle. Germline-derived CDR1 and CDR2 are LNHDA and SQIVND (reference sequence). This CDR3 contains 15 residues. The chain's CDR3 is CASSLRRGLDEKLFF. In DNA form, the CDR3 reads TGTGCCAGTAGTCTACGACGGGGGTTGGACGAAAAACTGTTTTTT.

For the CDR3, the DNA is TGTGCCAGCAGTACCGGGACTAGCGGCTACAATGAGCAGTTCTTC. This gives the protein CASSTGTSGYNEQFF. V is TRBV28 and J is TRBJ2-1; 11 nucleotides agree with TRBD2. This CDR3 region has 15 residues. V was clipped by 5 bases and J by 3 bases; unmatched bases: 3. Germline V gene data show CDR1 as MDHEN and CDR2 as SYDVKM.

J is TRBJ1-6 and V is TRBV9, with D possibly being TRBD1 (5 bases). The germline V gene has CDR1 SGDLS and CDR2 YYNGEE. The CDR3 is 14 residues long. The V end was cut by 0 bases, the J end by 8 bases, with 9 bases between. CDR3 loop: CASSVAGRDSPLHF. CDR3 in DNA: TGTGCCAGCAGCGTAGCAGGGCGCGATTCACCCCTCCACTTT.